This TCR beta chain appears in the sequencing data of a study of blood T cell repertoires in COVID-19. This CDR3 spans 13 amino acids. V was clipped by 6 bases and J by 3 bases, with 11 bases between them. Only in-frame clones appear in the TCRdb table, and some are missing; sequencing was by immunoSEQ multiplex PCR. Altogether 200,000 or so clones are present, approximately 81% being singletons, with the ten largest covering roughly 10%. The chain has TRBV12-3 or TRBV12-4 and TRBJ1-1, with D maybe TRBD1 (5 bases). The sample was peripheral blood. This clonotype was obtained from a woman at least 80 years old with COVID-19, enrolled during active disease. The CDR3 DNA reads TGTGCCAGCAGCTTGACAGTATACACTGAAGCTTTCTTT. Protein: CASSLTVYTEAFF.